The next 19 T cell receptor beta chains were all read from a single sample in a study of T-cell reconstitution after alpha-beta-depleted transplantation in children. Construction of the TCRbeta library involved unique molecular identifiers. In TCRdb, the PCR reads were re-called with MiXCR into one record per CDR3 protein. The sample records hundreds of thousands of distinct CDR3 sequences, 15% to 20% being singletons. The source material was PBMCs, mostly from graft donor cells, sampled 360 days after TCRalphabeta/CD19-depleted stem cell transplant. The receptors were sampled from a male patient aged 10 to 17 who had a stem cell transplant for acute lymphoblastic leukemia, so the T cells may come from the graft donor.

This clonotype was observed a handful of times. V and J are TRBV2 and TRBJ2-5; D is perhaps TRBD2 (5 bases). V lost 6 bases, J lost 7 bases, and 12 bases lay in between. The germline V gene has CDR1 SNHLY and CDR2 FYNNEI. The CDR3 is made up of 12 amino acids. The CDR3 DNA reads TGTGCCAGCAGGGAGGCGGGTCCGACCCAGTACTTC. Translation gives CASREAGPTQYF.

A few counts support this clonotype. The gene calls are TRBV29-1 and TRBJ2-5; 13 positions agree with TRBD2. The CDR3 loop spans 13 amino acids. Per germline, CDR1 SQVTM and CDR2 ANQGSEA. J lost 7 bases, V lost 4 bases, and 3 bases had no gene match. The CDR3 protein is CSVATSGGGTQYF. The CDR3 coding sequence is TGCAGCGTTGCTACTAGCGGGGGGGGGACCCAGTACTTC.

The chain joins TRBV12-3 or TRBV12-4 to TRBJ1-3, with TRBD1 matching 7 bases. Losses at the gene ends were 3 bases for V and 0 bases for J; bases not matched to a gene: 5. The CDR3 runs 16 residues. CDR3 amino acids: CASSFGQANSGNTIYF. The CDR3 DNA reads as TGTGCCAGCAGTTTTGGACAGGCTAACTCTGGAAACACCATATATTTT.

The chain is built from TRBV5-1 and TRBJ2-5, with 10 bases that match TRBD1. CDR3 length equals 17 residues. After removal of 1 base from V and 5 bases from J, the junction contained 11 bases not matched to a gene. The germline CDR1 and CDR2 sequences are SGHRS and YFSETQ. The CDR3 bases are TGCGCCAGCAGCTTGTATTCGCGACAGGGGGCTTCGGAGACCCAGTACTTC. As protein: CASSLYSRQGASETQYF.

CDR3 in DNA: TGCGCCAGCAGCGCCACGACAGGCGCTAACTATGGCTACACCTTC. Translating it yields CASSATTGANYGYTF. The J gene is TRBJ1-2, the V gene TRBV5-1, with TRBD1 as a possible D gene (6 bases). Trimming removed 4 bases from V and 0 bases from J, with 13 bases in between. The germline V gene has CDR1 SGHRS and CDR2 YFSETQ. The CDR3 is 15 residues long.

This clonotype has ten or more counts. This sequence joins TRBV21-1 and TRBJ2-3. TRBV21-1 is shown as a pseudogene. The CDR3 is made up of 16 amino acids. CDR3 nucleotide sequence: TGTGCCAGCAGCACGAATGGCGAGGTGCGCACAGATACGCAGTATTTT. This sequence encodes CASSTNGEVRTDTQYF.

The rearrangement links TRBV20-1 to TRBJ1-3; D perhaps matches TRBD1 (5 bases). Looked up from germline, CDR1 is DFQATT and CDR2 is SNEGSKA (reference sequence). Trimming removed 0 bases at V and 7 bases at J, with 16 bases between. The CDR3 length is 15 residues. The CDR3 DNA reads TGCAGTGCTAGAGATCATGGGCAGGGCGGGAACACCATATATTTT. Translated, it gives CSARDHGQGGNTIYF.

This chain uses TRBV6-5 with TRBJ2-7; 7 bases map to TRBD1. This CDR3 comprises 14 residues. Germline V gives CDR1 MNHEY, CDR2 SVGAGI. V lost 2 bases, J lost 7 bases, and 8 bases stayed unmatched. The CDR3 here is CASSYGQGVREQYF. The DNA for the CDR3 is TGTGCCAGCAGTTACGGGCAGGGGGTGAGAGAGCAGTACTTC.

The rearrangement joins TRBV12-3 or TRBV12-4 to TRBJ2-5; either TRBD1 or TRBD2 may supply D (5 bases each). The germline V and J ends were trimmed by 1 base and 10 bases, with 13 bases remaining between them. This CDR3 has 13 amino acids. The CDR3 nucleotides are TGTGCCAGCAGTTTAGGGGGCCTTGGGGGCCAGTACTTC. Encoded protein: CASSLGGLGGQYF.

The CDR3 region has the DNA TGTGCCAGCAGTCCTAGCGGGAGGTCCTACGAGCAGTACTTC. Its translation is CASSPSGRSYEQYF. V gene TRBV12-3 or TRBV12-4 combines with J gene TRBJ2-7; TRBD2 matches 11 bases. The CDR3 has 14 amino acids. Losses at the gene ends were 5 bases for V and 1 base for J; bases not matched to a gene: 1.

V gene TRBV20-1 combines with J gene TRBJ2-1; D is possibly TRBD2 (6 bases). There are 16 residues in the CDR3. Trimming pared 2 bases from V and 0 bases from J, leaving 14 bases between. CDR1 and CDR2 (germline): DFQATT, SNEGSKA (reference sequence). CDR3 DNA: TGCAGTGCTAGATCTACCCCGGGACTCTCCTACAATGAGCAGTTCTTC. Its translation: CSARSTPGLSYNEQFF.

The gene calls are TRBV29-1 and TRBJ2-5; TRBD1 matches at 7 bases. CDR1 and CDR2 (germline): SQVTM, ANQGSEA. The V gene end was trimmed by 8 bases and the J gene end by 5 bases; junction bases not matched to a gene: 8. The CDR3 has 12 residues. Written as DNA, the CDR3 is TGCAGCATGACAGGGTCGAGGGAGACCCAGTACTTC. Translation gives CSMTGSRETQYF.

V gene TRBV3-1 combines with J gene TRBJ2-1; 13 nucleotides line up with TRBD2. The CDR3 has 17 residues. Trimming removed 4 bases from V and 5 bases from J; junction bases left unmatched: 8. The V gene's germline CDR1 is LGHDT and CDR2 YNNKEL (reference sequence). CDR3 sequence: CASSLLTGTSGNNEQFF. DNA of the CDR3: TGTGCCAGCAGCCTACTAACCGGGACTAGCGGGAACAATGAGCAGTTCTTC.

This chain joins TRBV5-1 and TRBJ2-7; D is uncertain. The CDR3 runs to 15 residues. Germline CDR1 is SGHRS and CDR2 is YFSETQ. With 4 bases removed from V and 0 bases from J, the gap between germline ends came to 14 bases. The DNA of the CDR3 is TGCGCCAGCAGCCTCATGGACCTCAGCTCCTACGAGCAGTACTTC. Translation: CASSLMDLSSYEQYF.

The gene calls are TRBV5-6 and TRBJ2-1, with D perhaps matching TRBD2 (5 bases). CDR1 SGHDT and CDR2 YYEEEE come from the germline V gene. V was trimmed by 4 bases and J by 7 bases, leaving 24 bases between them. The CDR3 is 17 residues long. The CDR3 DNA reads TGTGCCAGCAGCAGTGTGTCGGGATTAACTTATGGAAATGAGCAGTTCTTC. The encoded protein is CASSSVSGLTYGNEQFF.

V gene TRBV6-1 combines with J gene TRBJ2-4, with a tentative D call TRBD1 (6 bases). Trimming took 6 bases from V and 2 from J, leaving 17 bases between them. CDR1 is MNHNS, CDR2 SASEGT, per germline. The CDR3 runs to 16 residues. The CDR3 DNA sequence: TGTGCCAGCAGACCTCAATTCAGGGGTACCAAAAACATTCAGTACTTC. Protein: CASRPQFRGTKNIQYF.

This clonotype has just a few counts. The J gene is TRBJ1-1, the V gene TRBV20-1; no firm D call. Germline values: CDR1 DFQATT, CDR2 SNEGSKA (reference sequence). V was clipped by 0 bases and J by 4 bases, with 6 bases between them. This CDR3 spans 12 amino acids. The CDR3 sequence: CSAREDSTEAFF. The CDR3 bases are TGCAGTGCTAGAGAAGATAGCACTGAAGCTTTCTTT.

This chain joins TRBV29-1 and TRBJ2-3; 15 bases match TRBD2. J was trimmed by 7 bases and V by 6 bases; bases with no gene match: 8. The CDR3 loop spans 15 amino acids. Germline V lookup: CDR1 SQVTM, CDR2 ANQGSEA. CDR3 sequence (DNA): TGCAGCGTGGAGGGACTAGCGGGAGGTTCATATACGCAGTATTTT. As protein: CSVEGLAGGSYTQYF.

A few counts support this clonotype. The junction differs from germline at one of its ends, possibly a read error. The genes are TRBV20-1 and TRBJ2-3; TRBD2 matches 15 bases. This CDR3 comprises 17 residues. Germline lookup yields CDR1 DFQATT and CDR2 SNEGSKA (reference sequence). CDR3 loop: CCARDPGTSGRTDTQYF. CDR3 sequence (DNA): TGCTGTGCTAGAGATCCTGGGACTAGCGGGAGGACAGATACGCAGTATTTT.